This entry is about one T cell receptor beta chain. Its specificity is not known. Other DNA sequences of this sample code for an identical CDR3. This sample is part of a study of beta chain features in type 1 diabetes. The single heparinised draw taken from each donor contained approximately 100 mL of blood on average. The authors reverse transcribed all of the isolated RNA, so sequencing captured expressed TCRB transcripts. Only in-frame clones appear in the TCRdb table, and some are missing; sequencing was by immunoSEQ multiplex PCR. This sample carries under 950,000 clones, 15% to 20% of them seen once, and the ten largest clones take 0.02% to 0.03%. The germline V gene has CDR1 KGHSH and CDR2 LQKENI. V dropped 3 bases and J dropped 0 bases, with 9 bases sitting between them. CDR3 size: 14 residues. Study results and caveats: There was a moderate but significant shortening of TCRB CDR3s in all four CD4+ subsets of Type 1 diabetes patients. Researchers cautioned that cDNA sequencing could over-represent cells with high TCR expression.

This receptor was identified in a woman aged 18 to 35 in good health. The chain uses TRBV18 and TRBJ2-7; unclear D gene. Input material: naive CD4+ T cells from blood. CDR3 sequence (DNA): TGTGCCAGCTCACCCCCTTCGAGCTCCTACGAGCAGTACTTC. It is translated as CASSPPSSSYEQYF.